The 30 T cell receptor beta chains presented below share a single source sample, sequenced in a study of post-analysis software for immune sequencing data. These receptors' antigens are unknown. Study-wide results and limits: TRBV5-6, TRBV5-1 and TRBV20-1 were among 4 or 5 TRBV segments more frequent in patients than controls.

Unique molecular identifiers had been added to the TCR beta cDNA libraries. TCRdb reprocessed the PCR reads with MiXCR, giving one entry per CDR3 protein. The sample yields approximately 730,000 distinct CDR3 sequences, about 27% seen once. The sequenced sample was blood. Receptors originate from a girl aged 5 to 17 with multiple sclerosis.

This clonotype was observed a handful of times. The chain has TRBV7-9 and TRBJ1-2, with a weak D call TRBD1 (5 bases). Germline lookup yields CDR1 SEHNR and CDR2 FQNEAQ (reference sequence). The CDR3 totals 14 residues. The V and J ends lost 7 bases and 5 bases respectively, with 17 bases between them. The CDR3 DNA is TGTGCCAGCACCCCTAGAGGGGACCTGTATGGCTACACCTTC. Its protein is CASTPRGDLYGYTF.

This clonotype occurred many times. The CDR3 region is CSAQREGDEQFF. Written as DNA, the CDR3 is TGCAGTGCCCAGCGGGAGGGTGATGAGCAGTTCTTC. The V and J genes are TRBV20-1 and TRBJ2-1, with TRBD2 matching over 10 bases. Germline values: CDR1 DFQATT, CDR2 SNEGSKA (reference sequence). The CDR3 loop spans 12 amino acids. V was clipped by 6 bases and J by 8 bases; unmatched bases: 4.

This clonotype was detected a few times. The V call is TRBV19, the J call TRBJ2-7, with D unresolved. CDR3 length: 13 amino acids. The germline CDR1 and CDR2 sequences are LNHDA and SQIVND (reference sequence). V gave up 1 base and J gave up 2 bases, with 6 bases separating them. The CDR3 loop is CASSIGHTYEQYF. The CDR3 nucleotides read TGTGCCAGTAGTATAGGACACACCTACGAGCAGTACTTC.

The V call is TRBV20-1, the J call TRBJ1-4, with unresolved D. Germline V gene data show CDR1 as DFQATT and CDR2 as SNEGSKA (reference sequence). Trimming took off 2 bases at V and 8 bases at J, with 18 bases between the two ends. The CDR3 length is 15 residues. The CDR3: CSARPPFGWQEKLFF. CDR3 DNA: TGCAGTGCTAGACCTCCTTTTGGCTGGCAAGAAAAACTGTTTTTT.

The J gene is TRBJ2-5, the V gene TRBV6-5; D may be TRBD1 or TRBD2 (5 bases each). The V end was cut by 7 bases, the J end by 2 bases, with 17 bases between. Germline values: CDR1 MNHEY, CDR2 SVGAGI. The CDR3 has 15 residues. CDR3 sequence: CASIKQVIAQETQYF. In DNA, the CDR3 is TGTGCCAGCATCAAACAGGTTATAGCGCAAGAGACCCAGTACTTC.

The rearrangement joins TRBV5-1 to TRBJ2-1; possible D gene TRBD1, 5 bases. The CDR3 is 15 amino acids. The germline V gene encodes CDR1 SGHRS and CDR2 YFSETQ. Between the trimmed V and J ends, which lost 5 bases and 0 bases, there was a span of 12 bases. The CDR3 DNA reads as TGCGCCAGCAGGTCCGACAGCCGCTCCTACAATGAGCAGTTCTTC. Its translation is CASRSDSRSYNEQFF.

This rearrangement joins TRBV28 to TRBJ1-1, with D unresolved. Trimming removed 3 bases at V and 5 bases at J, with 22 bases between. This CDR3 comprises 17 residues. Germline V gene sequence: CDR1 MDHEN, CDR2 SYDVKM. CDR3 bases: TGTGCCAGCAGTTTCGCGGGCAGACCGACGGCAGCTACTGAAGCTTTCTTT. It yields the protein CASSFAGRPTAATEAFF.

This clonotype was counted a few times. The chain couples TRBV4-2 to TRBJ2-4; 16 bases are a match to TRBD2. The length of the CDR3 is 19 residues. The trim removed 4 bases at V and 3 bases at J, leaving 9 bases unmatched. Germline V gene data show CDR1 as LGHNA and CDR2 as YNFKEQ. The CDR3 nucleotides are TGTGCCAGCAGCCCTCCGGGACTAGCGGGGGGGCGGGACAAAAACATTCAGTACTTC. Its protein product is CASSPPGLAGGRDKNIQYF.

This clonotype showed up just a few times. This chain connects TRBV7-2 to TRBJ2-4; D is unresolved. Germline V gene lookup returns CDR1 SGHTA and CDR2 FQGNSA. V was cut by 1 base and J by 5 bases, with 12 bases left in between. The CDR3 sequence is 15 residues long. CDR3 sequence (DNA): TGTGCCAGCAGCTTAGGTTCCGGGCCCCAAAACATTCAGTACTTC. Residues: CASSLGSGPQNIQYF.

This clonotype was seen a few times. V usage is TRBV6-5 and J usage is TRBJ2-7; D is undetermined. CDR3 length equals 14 residues. Germline values: CDR1 MNHEY, CDR2 SVGAGI. V was shortened by 0 bases and J by 5 bases, with 11 bases between the two germline ends. CDR3 amino acids: CASSYSRTINEQYF. DNA for the CDR3: TGTGCCAGCAGTTACTCGAGGACCATTAACGAGCAGTACTTC.

This chain uses TRBV28 with TRBJ2-6, with 7 positions matching TRBD1. This CDR3 contains 15 residues. The ends lost 8 bases at V and 2 bases at J; junction bases unmatched: 6. Germline assignment: CDR1 MDHEN and CDR2 SYDVKM. This CDR3 reads CASYAGTAGANVLTF. CDR3 sequence (DNA): TGTGCCAGCTATGCCGGGACAGCTGGGGCCAACGTCCTGACTTTC.

This clonotype was found a few times. CDR3 residues: CSAPQGASGLRREQYF. The CDR3 nucleotides read TGCAGTGCTCCCCAGGGGGCTAGCGGGCTTCGACGGGAGCAGTACTTC. The V call is TRBV20-1, the J call TRBJ2-4; D assignment may be TRBD1 or TRBD2 (8 bases each). Germline V gene sequence: CDR1 DFQATT, CDR2 SNEGSKA (reference sequence). The CDR3 consists of 16 residues. V was cut by 5 bases and J by 13 bases, with 30 bases left in between.

The chain recombines TRBV12-3 or TRBV12-4 with TRBJ2-1; 9 bases line up with TRBD2. V gave up 3 bases and J gave up 1 base; unmatched junction bases: 4. The CDR3 is 16 amino acids. The CDR3: CASSFASGISYNEQFF. CDR3 sequence (DNA): TGTGCCAGCAGTTTCGCTAGCGGGATATCCTACAATGAGCAGTTCTTC.

This clonotype was counted many times. The chain links TRBV28 to TRBJ2-5; the D is unclear. This CDR3 comprises 12 residues. The germline gives CDR1 MDHEN, CDR2 SYDVKM. The V gene lost 4 bases and the J gene lost 4 bases, with 7 bases spanning the gap. The CDR3 sequence: CASSSLRETQYF. CDR3 nucleotides: TGTGCCAGCAGTTCCCTGCGAGAGACCCAGTACTTC.

The chain uses TRBV28 and TRBJ1-2; D ambiguous. Deletions cut 7 bases from V and 7 bases from J, with 22 bases between. This CDR3 has 15 residues. Germline V gene data show CDR1 as MDHEN and CDR2 as SYDVKM. The CDR3 bases are TGTGCCAGCACGGCATTCCTGGCGGACTTGGGTGGCTACACCTTC. It specifies CASTAFLADLGGYTF.

This clonotype was counted only a few times. CDR3 protein: CASSLDRDRGSYNEQFF. DNA of the CDR3: TGTGCCAGCAGCTTAGATAGGGACAGGGGCTCCTACAATGAGCAGTTCTTC. V gene TRBV11-2 combines with J gene TRBJ2-1, with 10 bases matching TRBD1. CDR3 length equals 17 residues. Germline V gene lookup returns CDR1 SGHAT and CDR2 FQNNGV. The ends lost 0 bases at V and 0 bases at J; junction bases unmatched: 2.

This clonotype occurred a few times. The chain links TRBV6-5 to TRBJ2-7; no reliable D call. The V gene's germline CDR1 is MNHEY and CDR2 SVGAGI. This CDR3 has 14 amino acids. V dropped 0 bases and J dropped 4 bases, with 10 bases sitting between them. The CDR3 reads CASSYSNRAYEQYF. As DNA, the CDR3 is TGTGCCAGCAGTTACTCGAATCGGGCATACGAGCAGTACTTC.

This clonotype was counted at least ten times. V and J are TRBV15 and TRBJ2-1; the D gene could be TRBD1 or TRBD2 (6 bases each). CDR1 is LNHNV and CDR2 is YYDKDF in the germline V gene (reference sequence). This CDR3 has 16 amino acids. Trimming stripped 3 bases from V and 4 bases from J, with 16 bases between. This CDR3 reads CATSREGGPLYNEQFF. The CDR3 DNA is TGTGCCACCAGCAGGGAAGGGGGGCCCTTATACAATGAGCAGTTCTTC.

This clonotype has a single count. V and J are TRBV5-6 and TRBJ2-7; D is undetermined. V was pared by 3 bases and J by 4 bases, with 11 bases between. Looked up from germline, CDR1 is SGHDT and CDR2 is YYEEEE. The CDR3 loop spans 13 amino acids. CDR3 sequence (DNA): TGTGCCAGCAGCTCCTTTGACTTTTACGAGCAGTACTTC. The encoded protein is CASSSFDFYEQYF.

The chain employs TRBV20-1 and TRBJ2-7; a possible D gene is TRBD2 (6 bases). The J call may not be correct, given that the DNA end is closer to TRBJ2-5. The CDR3 contains 16 residues. Per the germline V gene, CDR1 is DFQATT and CDR2 is SNEGSKA (reference sequence). CDR3 sequence (DNA): TGCAGTGCTGGGCTTCGTAGCGGAGGGCATGTAGAGACCCAGTACTTC. Translated: CSAGLRSGGHVETQYF.

The V call is TRBV5-1, the J call TRBJ2-6; D is perhaps TRBD2 (5 bases). The germline CDR1 and CDR2 sequences are SGHRS and YFSETQ. V dropped 1 base and J dropped 0 bases, with 11 bases sitting between them. This CDR3 contains 17 residues. The CDR3 DNA reads TGCGCCAGCAGCTTGATCTTAGGAGGCTCTGGGGCCAACGTCCTGACTTTC. This encodes CASSLILGGSGANVLTF. The entire variable domain, with the rest obtained from reference TRBV5-1 and TRBJ2-6, is as follows: KAGVTQTPRYLIKTRGQQVTLSCSPISGHRSVSWYQQTPGQGLQFLFEYFSETQRNKGNFPGRFSGRQFSNSRSEMNVSTLELGDSALYLCASSLILGGSGANVLTFGAGSRLTVL.

This clonotype was counted between two and nine times. DNA of the CDR3: TGTGCCAGCAGCTTACCCCTGGGCTCAACTAATGAAAAACTGTTTTTT. Translated: CASSLPLGSTNEKLFF. V gene TRBV7-2 combines with J gene TRBJ1-4; D is unclear. V lost 2 bases to trimming and J lost 0 bases, with 10 bases between them. The CDR3 spans 16 residues. Germline loops: CDR1 SGHTA, CDR2 FQGNSA.

V usage is TRBV20-1 and J usage is TRBJ2-5, with TRBD2 matching over 7 bases. Trimming cost V 8 bases and J 0 bases; bases outside gene matches: 6. The CDR3 contains 13 residues. Germline V CDR1 and CDR2: DFQATT, SNEGSKA (reference sequence). The CDR3 nucleotides are TGCAGTCCAAAAGGGACTAACCAAGAGACCCAGTACTTC. This encodes CSPKGTNQETQYF.

The chain couples TRBV7-9 to TRBJ2-7, with 9 bases aligning to TRBD2. J lost 6 bases, V lost 7 bases, and 13 bases had no gene match. The CDR3 sequence is 15 residues long. Germline CDR1 reads SEHNR; CDR2 reads FQNEAQ (reference sequence). CDR3 bases: TGTGCCAGCACTCCCGCTGGGACTAGCAACCTCGAGCAGTACTTC. Translation: CASTPAGTSNLEQYF.

In regard to this clonotype: A much larger clone differs by one base, so this may be a read error. This rearrangement joins TRBV7-2 to TRBJ2-3, with 11 bases lining up with TRBD2. The V gene's germline CDR1 is SGHTA and CDR2 FQGNSA. Unmatched junction bases numbered 12, after V lost 5 bases and J lost 5 bases. This CDR3 region has 17 residues. The CDR3 is CASSLRTSGSTEDTQYF. CDR3 bases: TGTGCCAGCAGCCTGCGAACTAGCGGGAGCACCGAAGATACGCAGTATTTT.

This clonotype came up a few times. The rearrangement joins TRBV7-9 to TRBJ2-1; D possibly corresponds to TRBD1 (5 bases). Between the trimmed V and J ends, which lost 7 bases and 1 base, there was a span of 17 bases. The germline V gene encodes CDR1 SEHNR and CDR2 FQNEAQ (reference sequence). CDR3 length equals 16 residues. DNA of the CDR3: TGTGCCAGCACCTCCTTCCCGGCAGGGTCCTACAATGAGCAGTTCTTC. It codes for CASTSFPAGSYNEQFF.

This clonotype was found a few times. The chain employs TRBV7-9 and TRBJ2-1; 7 bases map to TRBD1. This CDR3 spans 16 amino acids. V dropped 1 base and J dropped 5; count of bases not matched to a gene: 8. Germline V gives CDR1 SEHNR, CDR2 FQNEAQ (reference sequence). CDR3 nucleotide sequence: TGTGCCAGCAGCTTAGGGACCCATACAGGGGACAATGAGCAGTTCTTC. Translation: CASSLGTHTGDNEQFF.

A few counts support this clonotype. The chain recombines TRBV12-3 or TRBV12-4 with TRBJ2-1; D perhaps matches TRBD2 (5 bases). The CDR3 sequence is 11 residues long. CDR3 in DNA: TGTGCGTCTGAGGGTGGGAATGAGCAGTTCTTC. The encoded protein is CASEGGNEQFF.

The V call is TRBV29-1, the J call TRBJ1-2; no clear D gene. This CDR3 comprises 12 residues. Trimming removed 4 bases at V and 7 bases at J, with 13 bases between. Looked up from germline, CDR1 is SQVTM and CDR2 is ANQGSEA. The CDR3 loop reads CSVGPSEAGYTF. Written as DNA, the CDR3 is TGCAGCGTTGGGCCTTCGGAGGCTGGCTACACCTTC.

This clonotype was observed a few times. A read error may account for a junction end that differs from germline. DNA of the CDR3: TGTGCCACCAGCGGAGGACAGGGGGGATACAATGGGCAGTTCTTC. Amino acid sequence: CATSGGQGGYNGQFF. V gene TRBV15 combines with J gene TRBJ2-1, with 10 positions matching TRBD1. Looked up from germline, CDR1 is LNHNV and CDR2 is YYDKDF (reference sequence). The CDR3 covers 15 residues.